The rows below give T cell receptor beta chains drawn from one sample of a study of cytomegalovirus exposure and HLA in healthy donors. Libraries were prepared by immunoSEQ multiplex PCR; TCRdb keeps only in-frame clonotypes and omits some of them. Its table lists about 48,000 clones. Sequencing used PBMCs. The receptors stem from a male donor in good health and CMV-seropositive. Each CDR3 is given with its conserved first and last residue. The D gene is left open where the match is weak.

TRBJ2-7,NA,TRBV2,CASTTSAPYEQYF,TGTGCCAGCACTACAAGCGCCCCCTACGAGCAGTACTTC
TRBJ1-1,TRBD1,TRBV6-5,CASNLTPGQLTEAFF,TGTGCCAGCAACCTGACCCCGGGACAGTTGACTGAAGCTTTCTTT
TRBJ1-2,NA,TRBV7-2,CASSPWLDRILGYTF,TGTGCCAGCAGCCCCTGGCTTGACAGGATCCTAGGCTACACCTTC
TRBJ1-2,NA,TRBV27,CASSQSDSRVGYTF,TGTGCCAGCAGTCAATCGGACAGTCGGGTTGGCTACACCTTC
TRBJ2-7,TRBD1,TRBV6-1,CASAQGAGYEQYF,TGTGCCAGTGCACAGGGGGCTGGTTACGAGCAGTACTTC
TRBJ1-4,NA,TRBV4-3,CASSYNEKLFF,TGCGCCAGCAGCTATAATGAAAAACTGTTTTTT
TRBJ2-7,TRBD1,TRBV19,CASKLGQGYEQYF,TGTGCCAGTAAGCTGGGACAGGGCTACGAGCAGTACTTC
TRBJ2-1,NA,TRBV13,CASSHTRDFDEQFF,TGTGCCAGCAGCCATACCCGGGACTTCGATGAGCAGTTCTTC
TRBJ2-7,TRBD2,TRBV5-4,CASSLSLAASYEQYF,TGTGCCAGCAGCTTGTCCCTAGCGGCGAGTTACGAGCAGTACTTC
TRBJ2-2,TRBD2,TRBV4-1,CASSPFFSGGNTGELFF,TGCGCCAGCAGCCCCTTTTTTAGCGGGGGGAACACCGGGGAGCTGTTTTTT
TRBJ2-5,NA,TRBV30,CAWDPGRETQYF,TGTGCCTGGGATCCTGGGCGAGAGACCCAGTACTTC
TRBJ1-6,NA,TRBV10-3,CASQQAALSPLHF,TGTGCCAGCCAACAGGCTGCCCTTTCACCCCTCCACTTT
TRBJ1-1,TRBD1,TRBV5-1,CASSLRTGGGGTEAFF,TGCGCCAGCAGCCTGAGGACAGGGGGCGGGGGCACTGAAGCTTTCTTT
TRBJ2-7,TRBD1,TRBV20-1,CSAPTGSEQYF,TGCAGTGCCCCGACAGGGAGCGAGCAGTACTTC